This T cell receptor (beta chain) originates from a study of blood T cell repertoires in COVID-19. Authors' analysis steps: Counts of nucleated cells, estimated from reference gene primer amplification, were obtained. Assay: immunoSEQ multiplex PCR; the TCRdb copy retains only in-frame clones and omits some. V, J and clone size were drawn from that table, and D and trimming were deduced from the DNA. The top ten clones hold about 2.5% of a sample with around 230,000 clones, around 82% of them seen once. The germline V gene has CDR1 MDHEN and CDR2 SYDVKM. The CDR3 consists of 13 residues. V dropped 6 bases and J dropped 4; count of bases not matched to a gene: 3.

The sample was peripheral blood. This clonotype originated in a woman in her 40s with active or convalescent COVID-19. V gene TRBV28 combines with J gene TRBJ1-5, with 7 bases that match TRBD1. CDR3 amino acids: CASRIQGNQPQHF. The CDR3 DNA reads TGTGCCAGCAGGATACAGGGGAATCAGCCCCAGCATTTT.